The clone carrying this T cell receptor (beta chain) occurred many times. Via MiXCR, TCRdb re-called the RT-PCR reads, giving one row per CDR3 protein. Of 70,000 to 95,000 distinct CDR3 sequences in the sample, about 5% were seen once. This sample was included in a study of patients and donors after allogeneic stem cell transplantation. V dropped 2 bases and J dropped 0 bases, with 5 bases sitting between them. CDR1 is LGHDT, CDR2 YNNKEL, per germline (reference sequence). The CDR3 is 15 residues long. The sequencing sample was made of blood, either unsorted or a sorted T cell fraction (not recorded which). The origin of this receptor is a human donor who was either an allogeneic HSCT recipient or a stem cell or donor lymphocyte infusion donor (not recorded which). It is not recorded whose cells these are; they may come from a transplant donor. J is TRBJ2-6 and V is TRBV3-1; D unresolved. The CDR3 sequence is CASSQLPSGANVLTF. CDR3 coding DNA: TGTGCCAGCAGCCAATTACCCTCTGGGGCCAACGTCCTGACTTTC.